This is a list of T cell receptor beta chains from one sample in a study of cytotoxic CD8 clonotypes in ibrutinib-treated CLL. The data were produced by immunoSEQ multiplex PCR, yet TCRdb's version contains in-frame clones alone and is incomplete. The sample carries roughly 28,000 clones, roughly 60% recorded once. The starting material was PBMCs, obtained before ibrutinib treatment. The receptors were sampled from a human donor with chronic lymphocytic leukemia. CDR3s include the opening cysteine and the closing phenylalanine or tryptophan. The D gene is left open where the match is weak. Clone size is given for some rows only: seen once, a few or many times, or a class if the clone is expanded.

j_call d_call cdr3_length clone_size v_call cdr3_nt cdr3_aa
TRBJ2-3 - 11 - TRBV5-1 TGCGCCAGCACCGGAATGGATACGCAGTATTTT CASTGMDTQYF
TRBJ2-1 - 15 - TRBV5-6 TGTGCCAGCAGCTTGGACGGGGGGCCCTACAATGAGCAGTTCTTC CASSLDGGPYNEQFF
TRBJ2-5 - 15 - TRBV7-8 TGTGCCAGCAGCTTAGCGTCGGGTATTCAAGAGACCCAGTACTTC CASSLASGIQETQYF
TRBJ1-6 - 13 - TRBV10-2 TGCGCCAGCAGGGGGGACGGTTTCTCACCCCTCCACTTT CASRGDGFSPLHF
TRBJ2-3 TRBD2 20 - TRBV13 TGTGCCAGCAGCATATCCGGGACTAGCGGGGCCCCCTCTAGCACAGATACGCAGTATTTT CASSISGTSGAPSSTDTQYF
TRBJ1-3 - 16 once TRBV19 TGTGCCAGTAGTGGCTGGGGGGGGCCCTCTGGAAACACCATATATTTT CASSGWGGPSGNTIYF
TRBJ2-7 TRBD1 14 - TRBV28 TGTGCCAGCAGTTTTAGGGGGCTAACCTACGAGCAGTACTTC CASSFRGLTYEQYF
TRBJ2-1 TRBD2 19 - TRBV5-1 TGCGCCAGCAGCTTGGTGCGGGGGGGCCTCTGGGGCTCCTACAATGAGCAGTTCTTC CASSLVRGGLWGSYNEQFF
TRBJ2-6 - 14 - TRBV29-1 TGCAGCGTTACAGGAGTCTCTGGGGCCAACGTCCTGACTTTC CSVTGVSGANVLTF
TRBJ1-1 TRBD1 13 few TRBV29-1 TGCAGCGTTGACACAGGGGTGAACACTGAAGCTTTCTTT CSVDTGVNTEAFF
TRBJ1-5 - 16 - TRBV28 TGTGCCAGCAGTCCGAACCCGGGGGCCGGCAATCAGCCCCAGCATTTT CASSPNPGAGNQPQHF
TRBJ2-1 - 15 - TRBV9 TGTGCCAGCAGCGTATCCGGGGTTTCCTACAATGAGCAGTTCTTC CASSVSGVSYNEQFF
TRBJ2-5 TRBD2 16 few TRBV19 TGTGCCAGTAGCCGCGGACTAGCGGGGTTATTCGAGACCCAGTACTTC CASSRGLAGLFETQYF
TRBJ1-1 - 14 - TRBV27 TGTGCCAGCAGTTTTGGTTCAGTCTCTGCTGAAGCTTTCTTT CASSFGSVSAEAFF
TRBJ1-3 - 15 medium-sized TRBV7-3 TGTGCCAGCAGCTTAAGCGGAGGGTATGGAAACACCATATATTTT CASSLSGGYGNTIYF
TRBJ2-1 - 14 few TRBV21-1 TGTGCCAGCAGCGGACACAGGGGTAGTAATGAGCAGTTCTTC CASSGHRGSNEQFF
TRBJ1-1 TRBD1 12 - TRBV2 TGTGCCAGCAGAGACAGGGAGACTGAAGCTTTCTTT CASRDRETEAFF
TRBJ1-1 - 13 - TRBV18 TGTGCCAGCTCACCCCCCGGGTCTACTGAAGCTTTCTTT CASSPPGSTEAFF
TRBJ2-7 - 14 - TRBV2 TGTGCCAGCAACACGCAATTTGGCTCCTACGAGCAGTACTTC CASNTQFGSYEQYF
TRBJ1-2 - 14 - TRBV11-2 TGTGCCAGCAGCTTAGAGAGGGGATGGAATGGCTACACCTTC CASSLERGWNGYTF
TRBJ2-5 - 10 once TRBV29-1 TGCAGCGTTGAAGAAAAGACCCAGTACTTC CSVEEKTQYF
TRBJ2-3 - 14 medium-sized TRBV5-4 TGTGCCAGCAAACTGACAGATAGCACAGATACGCAGTATTTT CASKLTDSTDTQYF
TRBJ2-3 - 14 once TRBV11-2 TGTGCCAGCAGCTTGGGTCCGAGTGGGGCTACGCAGTATTTT CASSLGPSGATQYF
TRBJ2-3 - 14 - TRBV5-4 TGTGCCAGCAGCGCCCAAGGGAGCACAGATACGCAGTATTTT CASSAQGSTDTQYF
TRBJ2-5 - 13 - TRBV7-3 TGTGCCAGCAGCCTTGGGGGGATGGAGACCCAGTACTTC CASSLGGMETQYF
TRBJ1-1 - 13 - TRBV6-6 TGTGCCAGCCGTCCGGGAGCGGACACTGAAGCTTTCTTT CASRPGADTEAFF
TRBJ1-5 TRBD1 16 - TRBV7-8 TGTGCCAGCAGCTTAATGGGGACAGTTAGCAATCAGCCCCAGCATTTT CASSLMGTVSNQPQHF
TRBJ1-2 - 13 - TRBV2 TGTGCGCAAAAAGGGGGGGATGTGTCGGGCTACACCTTC CAQKGGDVSGYTF
TRBJ1-3 - 17 - TRBV5-6 TGTGCCAGCAGCTTTTTAGCCCGGCGGACAGCTGGAAACACCATATATTTT CASSFLARRTAGNTIYF
TRBJ2-3 - 16 - TRBV4-1 TGCGCCAGCAGCCAAGAGGCGGGACCAAGCACAGATACGCAGTATTTT CASSQEAGPSTDTQYF
TRBJ1-6 - 14 few TRBV27 TGTGCCAGCAGGGTAGCTCCGAATAATTCACCCCTCCACTTT CASRVAPNNSPLHF
TRBJ1-5 - 11 - TRBV2 TGTGCCAGCAGTGAGGGGGGGGCCCAGCATTTT CASSEGGAQHF
TRBJ2-6 - 15 few TRBV28 TGTGCCAGCAGGAAGGATTTATCAGGGGCCAACGTCCTGACTTTC CASRKDLSGANVLTF
TRBJ2-1 - 14 once TRBV9 TGTGCCAGCAGCGTGGGCAGCCTCTACAATGAGCAGTTCTTC CASSVGSLYNEQFF
TRBJ2-5 TRBD2 17 - TRBV7-8 TGTGCCAGCAGCCCCAGGGTAGCGGGGGGTCTCCAAGAGACCCAGTACTTC CASSPRVAGGLQETQYF
TRBJ1-1 TRBD1 14 - TRBV5-1 TGCGCCAGCAGCGACAGGACAGGGGAGACTGAAGCTTTCTTT CASSDRTGETEAFF
TRBJ1-4 TRBD1 16 few TRBV9 TGTGCCAGCAGCCGGACTCCGGGACAGGGGAGTGAAAAACTGTTTTTT CASSRTPGQGSEKLFF
TRBJ1-5 - 12 - TRBV28 TGTGCCAGCAGTTTAAACGGCCAGCCCCAGCATTTT CASSLNGQPQHF
TRBJ2-5 - 13 - TRBV10-3 TGTGCCACCGGGACTCCAATGGGGGAGACCCAGTACTTC CATGTPMGETQYF
TRBJ2-5 - 12 - TRBV18 TGTGCCAGCTCACCCCCTTGGGGCGACCAGTACTTC CASSPPWGDQYF
TRBJ2-7 - 14 - TRBV5-6 TGTGCCAGCAGGTCCCTGGCGGGGACTTACGAGCAGTACTTC CASRSLAGTYEQYF
TRBJ1-2 - 13 few TRBV7-9 TGTGCCAGCAGCTTAGGAGGGAACTATGGCTACACCTTC CASSLGGNYGYTF
TRBJ2-3 TRBD2 16 once TRBV30 TGTGCCTGGAGTCGGGGGGTCAGCGGGGGCGCAGATACGCAGTATTTT CAWSRGVSGGADTQYF
TRBJ1-5 - 14 - TRBV19 TGTGCCAGTGGTTGGGGGAGGAGCAATCAGCCCCAGCATTTT CASGWGRSNQPQHF
TRBJ1-1 - 12 - TRBV10-2 TGCGCCAGTCTGGGGGGGCTCGCTGAAGCTTTCTTT CASLGGLAEAFF
TRBJ2-1 - 15 - TRBV7-9 TGTGCCAGCAGCTCCCCTGGGAGCTCCTACAATGAGCAGTTCTTC CASSSPGSSYNEQFF
TRBJ2-7 TRBD1 14 - TRBV27 TGTGCCAGCAGTACGGGACAGGGGCTTTACGAGCAGTACTTC CASSTGQGLYEQYF
TRBJ2-7 - 13 few TRBV7-9 TGTGCCAGCACCTCTAATACGTACTACGAGCAGTACTTC CASTSNTYYEQYF
TRBJ1-1 - 13 - TRBV6-4 TGTGCCAGCAAGGGACCTGAGAGTCCTGAAGCTTTCTTT CASKGPESPEAFF
TRBJ2-2 - 11 few TRBV7-9 TGTGCCAGCAGCGTTTTCGGGGAGCTGTTTTTT CASSVFGELFF
TRBJ2-2 - 18 - TRBV4-2 TGTGCCAGCAGCCAAGATAAGTTTGTGAAAGTGAACACCGGGGAGCTGTTTTTT CASSQDKFVKVNTGELFF
TRBJ2-1 - 14 - TRBV5-4 TGTGCCAGCAGCTTGGTCTCCGGGGATTCCGAGCAGTTCTTC CASSLVSGDSEQFF
TRBJ2-7 - 13 - TRBV5-6 TGTGCCAGCAGCTTGTTAGGCTCTTACGAGCAGTACTTC CASSLLGSYEQYF
TRBJ2-2 - 15 - TRBV10-3 TGTGCCATCAGCTCCCGGGGCGGTAACACCGGGGAGCTGTTTTTT CAISSRGGNTGELFF
TRBJ1-1 - 14 few TRBV6-5 TGTGCCAGCAGCCTCTTAGTACGTAACACTGAAGCTTTCTTT CASSLLVRNTEAFF
TRBJ1-2 - 15 - TRBV18 TGTGCCAGCTCACCATCAGGGGAGAATGGCTATGGCTACACCTTC CASSPSGENGYGYTF
TRBJ1-4 - 18 - TRBV25-1 TGTGCCAGCAGTGGTTTTCAGCGAGCCCGACAGGAGGAGGAAAAACTGTTTTTT CASSGFQRARQEEEKLFF
TRBJ2-2 - 13 few TRBV10-1 TGCGCCAGCAGAAAGGGTGACGCCGGGGAGCTGTTTTTT CASRKGDAGELFF
TRBJ1-2 - 16 - TRBV28 TGTGCCAGCAGTTTATACTCCGAACTACTAAACTATGGCTACACCTTC CASSLYSELLNYGYTF